The clone carrying this T cell receptor (beta chain) has more than one count but fewer than ten. Its antigen remains unknown. These data come from a study of blood T cells in healthy people across ages. Study-level findings and limits: Diversity was estimated from one million T cells, and these estimates were considered underestimates. Naive CD4+ cell counts and diversity both ran higher in long-lived than in aged donors.

Through a sample-barcoded 5' primer and a J-beta primer mix, a second PCR was run for roughly 6 to 12 cycles. TCRdb re-called the 5' RACE reads through MiXCR, storing one row per CDR3 protein. Here the sample spans 550,000 to 700,000 distinct CDR3 sequences, about 25% being singletons. The CDR3 consists of 17 residues. The germline CDR1 and CDR2 sequences are KGHDR and SFDVKD. V trimming: 3 bases; J trimming: 5 bases; junction bases outside the gene matches: 12. This clonotype was obtained from a woman in her 70s in good health. The material sequenced was blood. This sequence joins TRBV24-1 and TRBJ2-7; 10 nucleotides line up with TRBD1. CDR3 sequence reads: CATSDPGTGELNHEQYF. Written as DNA, the CDR3 is TGTGCCACCAGTGATCCCGGGACAGGGGAATTGAACCACGAGCAGTACTTC.